These 17 T cell receptor beta chains share one sample of origin, sequenced in a study of cytomegalovirus exposure and HLA in healthy donors. 60 Vbeta and 13 Jbeta primers were used in PCR. The protocol was immunoSEQ multiplex PCR, while the TCRdb copy is restricted to in-frame clones and leaves out a portion. The sample shows 50,000 to 65,000 clones, around 80% of them seen only once. Sequences were obtained from PBMCs. The receptors derive from a man aged 45-65 years in good health and CMV-seropositive.

The table lists this clone with a few counts. The gene calls are TRBV28 and TRBJ1-5; TRBD1 agrees at 7 bases. Per the germline V gene, CDR1 is MDHEN and CDR2 is SYDVKM. The CDR3 sequence is 15 residues long. J gave up 2 bases and V 5 bases, and 6 bases lay outside the gene matches. CDR3 region: CASSARQGGNQPQHF. CDR3 sequence (DNA): TGTGCCAGCAGTGCCCGACAGGGCGGCAATCAGCCCCAGCATTTT.

V is TRBV9 and J is TRBJ2-5; 7 nucleotides align to TRBD2. Looked up from germline, CDR1 is SGDLS and CDR2 is YYNGEE. Losses at the gene ends were 0 bases for V and 5 bases for J; bases not matched to a gene: 10. This CDR3 has 16 amino acids. CDR3 amino acids: CASSVGGSRIVETQYF. DNA for the CDR3: TGTGCCAGCAGCGTAGGCGGGAGCAGGATCGTTGAGACCCAGTACTTC.

The CDR3: CASSPLDSGTDTQYF. DNA of the CDR3: TGTGCCAGCTCACCCCTGGATAGCGGGACAGATACGCAGTATTTT. The chain employs TRBV18 and TRBJ2-3; 7 nucleotides match TRBD2. The germline V gene encodes CDR1 KGHSH and CDR2 LQKENI. V dropped 3 bases and J dropped 3; count of bases not matched to a gene: 6. This CDR3 is built from 15 residues.

With regard to this clone: At one boundary the junction diverges from the germline segment, which might be a read error. This chain connects TRBV7-9 to TRBJ1-2, with a possible D match to TRBD1 (6 bases). This CDR3 has 16 residues. In germline, CDR1 is SEHNR, CDR2 FQNEAQ (reference sequence). DNA of the CDR3: TGTTCCAGCAGCTTGTTTGAGTCGTATATGACAGGCGGCTACACCTTC. This gives the protein CSSSLFESYMTGGYTF.

This chain links TRBV7-2 with TRBJ2-3; D possibly corresponds to TRBD2 (5 bases). CDR1 SGHTA and CDR2 FQGNSA come from the germline V gene. The CDR3 covers 15 residues. V was shortened by 1 base and J by 0 bases, with 8 bases between the two germline ends. The CDR3 loop reads CASSLGGASTDTQYF. CDR3 sequence (DNA): TGTGCCAGCAGCTTAGGGGGAGCTAGCACAGATACGCAGTATTTT.

This clone showed up just a few times. The rearrangement links TRBV27 to TRBJ2-7; unclear D gene. V lost 2 bases and J lost 4, with 9 bases in between. Per the germline V gene, CDR1 is MNHEY and CDR2 is SMNVEV (reference sequence). The CDR3 totals 13 residues. The CDR3 region has the DNA TGTGCCAGCAGTTTACGCCAGGCTTACGAGCAGTACTTC. As protein: CASSLRQAYEQYF.

This rearrangement joins TRBV6-5 to TRBJ1-2; D uncertain. Germline assignment: CDR1 MNHEY and CDR2 SVGAGI. The CDR3 extends over 13 amino acids. V dropped 5 bases and J dropped 0 bases, with 7 bases sitting between them. The CDR3 here is CASSGKSNYGYTF. CDR3 bases: TGTGCCAGCAGTGGCAAGTCTAACTATGGCTACACCTTC.

This chain links TRBV7-6 with TRBJ2-3; D possibly corresponds to TRBD2 (5 bases). Trimming pared 1 base from V and 5 bases from J, leaving 10 bases between. The length of the CDR3 is 14 residues. Germline CDR1 reads SGHVS; CDR2 reads FNYEAQ. The CDR3 protein is CASSLGRAEDTQYF. CDR3 nucleotides: TGTGCCAGCAGCTTAGGGCGGGCGGAAGATACGCAGTATTTT.

The chain is built from TRBV7-2 and TRBJ2-7, with 8 bases aligning to TRBD1. Looked up from germline, CDR1 is SGHTA and CDR2 is FQGNSA. The CDR3 extends over 14 amino acids. V was clipped by 8 bases and J by 6 bases; unmatched bases: 12. CDR3 nucleotide sequence: TGTGCCAGCGGCAGGACAGGGATCCCTGTCGAGCAGTACTTC. It specifies CASGRTGIPVEQYF.

As regards this clone: As the CDR3 is not closed by the conserved phenylalanine or tryptophan, this likely results from a read error. CDR3 DNA sequence: TGCAGCGTTAAGGACAGGGCGAACACTGAAGCTTTCTTG. Protein: CSVKDRANTEAFL. This sequence joins TRBV29-1 and TRBJ1-1; 8 positions match TRBD1. V lost 5 bases, J lost 1 base, and 3 bases stayed unmatched. Germline loops: CDR1 SQVTM, CDR2 ANQGSEA. The CDR3 totals 13 residues.

The CDR3 nucleotides are TGTGCCAGTAGTAGGGGGGAAAGGCTCACTGAAGCTTTCTTT. Its translation is CASSRGERLTEAFF. This rearrangement joins TRBV19 to TRBJ1-1, with D possibly TRBD1 on 5 matching bases. The germline V and J ends were trimmed by 4 bases and 4 bases, with 13 bases remaining between them. The CDR3 covers 14 residues. The germline V gene encodes CDR1 LNHDA and CDR2 SQIVND (reference sequence).

This chain uses TRBV7-8 with TRBJ2-1; 7 bases are a match to TRBD2. Germline V lookup: CDR1 SGHVS, CDR2 FQNEAQ. Trimming cost V 1 base and J 6 bases; bases outside gene matches: 9. The CDR3 covers 16 residues. CDR3: CASSLGGAGIGNEQFF. The DNA of the CDR3 is TGTGCCAGCAGCTTAGGAGGAGCGGGAATAGGCAATGAGCAGTTCTTC.

About this clone itself: Germline is not matched at one junction end, which may reflect a read error. J is TRBJ1-6 and V is TRBV7-2; D gene uncertain. The CDR3 consists of 15 residues. Germline loops: CDR1 SGHTA, CDR2 FQGNSA. CDR3: CASSLGSYYNSPLNF. In nucleotides, the CDR3 is TGTGCCAGCAGCTTAGGTAGCTACTATAATTCACCCCTCAACTTT.

CDR3 sequence: CASSYGGSEGYGYTF. CDR3 nucleotide sequence: TGTGCCAGCAGTTACGGTGGCTCGGAGGGCTATGGCTACACCTTC. The chain uses TRBV6-5 and TRBJ1-2; D remains unclear. The V and J ends lost 2 bases and 4 bases respectively, with 14 bases between them. Germline assignment: CDR1 MNHEY and CDR2 SVGAGI. The CDR3 runs to 15 residues.

The genes are TRBV6-6 and TRBJ2-1; D unclear. The CDR3 has 13 residues. Per germline, CDR1 MNHNY and CDR2 SVGAGI (reference sequence). Trimming shortened V by 5 bases and J by 5 bases, and 10 bases separated the two germline ends. CDR3 nucleotides: TGTGCCAGCAGTCCCCTGCAGGACAATGAGCAGTTCTTC. Translating gives CASSPLQDNEQFF.

This clone has only one observation. A read error may produce the germline difference seen at one junction end. The rearrangement joins TRBV5-1 to TRBJ1-1; a weak D match, TRBD1 (5 bases). Looked up from germline, CDR1 is SGHRS and CDR2 is YFSETQ. The CDR3 extends over 13 amino acids. The CDR3 DNA is TGCGGCAGCAGGCCAACCGCAGGGTCTGAAGCTTTCTTT. It yields the protein CGSRPTAGSEAFF.

This clone has more than one count but fewer than ten. V is TRBV7-6 and J is TRBJ2-5; the match to TRBD1 covers 11 bases. This CDR3 has 18 residues. J was trimmed by 2 bases and V by 1 base; bases with no gene match: 9. Germline values: CDR1 SGHVS, CDR2 FNYEAQ. Written as DNA, the CDR3 is TGTGCCAGCAGCTTAGGACTTTCAGGGACAGGGGGTCAAGAGACCCAGTACTTC. Translating it yields CASSLGLSGTGGQETQYF.